These 24 T cell receptor beta chains share one sample of origin, sequenced in a study of OX40 agonist ivuxolimab in advanced cancers. Sequencing used immunoSEQ multiplex PCR; TCRdb keeps in-frame clones, though not all of them. The sample yields tens of thousands of clones, roughly 87% seen once. The sample consisted of CD4+ or CD8+ T cells sorted from blood, taken in a trial of the OX40 agonist ivuxolimab. Receptor source: an adult with an advanced solid tumor such as melanoma, head and neck, liver or kidney cancer.

V gene TRBV5-8 combines with J gene TRBJ2-5; D unresolved. CDR1 and CDR2 (germline): SGHTS, YDEGEE. Trimming removed 2 bases at V and 5 bases at J, with 13 bases between. This CDR3 spans 14 amino acids. CDR3: CASSLMPPGETQYF. The CDR3 DNA reads as TGTGCCAGCAGCTTAATGCCACCTGGGGAGACCCAGTACTTC.

Details on this clone: A read error may account for a junction end that differs from germline. The chain employs TRBV7-7 and TRBJ2-1, with D perhaps TRBD1 (6 bases). Germline V gene data show CDR1 as SSHAT and CDR2 as FNYEAQ (reference sequence). This CDR3 is 13 amino acids long. CDR3 nucleotides: TGTGCTAGCAGCTTCAACAGGGAAAATGAGCAGTTCTTC. It specifies CASSFNRENEQFF.

The gene calls are TRBV30 and TRBJ2-3; unclear D gene. Trimming cost V 2 bases and J 11 bases, with 14 bases left between them. CDR3 size: 12 residues. Germline V gene lookup returns CDR1 GTSNPN and CDR2 SVGIG (reference sequence). CDR3 sequence reads: CAWSLLASRQYF. The CDR3 nucleotides read TGTGCCTGGAGTTTATTGGCGTCGAGGCAGTATTTT.

The chain couples TRBV19 to TRBJ1-2, with 12 bases identical to TRBD1. Germline CDR1 LNHDA, CDR2 SQIVND (reference sequence). This CDR3 spans 14 amino acids. V lost 6 bases, J lost 7 bases, and 6 bases stayed unmatched. The CDR3 DNA sequence: TGTGCCAGTAGACCCGGGACAGGGGGCGGTGGCTACACCTTC. Amino acids: CASRPGTGGGGYTF.

The chain has TRBV7-7 and TRBJ2-2; 7 nucleotides match TRBD2. This CDR3 comprises 16 residues. J was trimmed by 7 bases and V by 2 bases; bases with no gene match: 10. CDR1 is SSHAT and CDR2 is FNYEAQ in the germline V gene (reference sequence). For the CDR3, the DNA is TGTGCCAGCAGCTTATTCTCGGGAGGAGGCGGCGGGGAGCTGTTTTTT. It is translated as CASSLFSGGGGGELFF.

V gene TRBV14 combines with J gene TRBJ1-6, with 10 bases lining up with TRBD1. Germline lookup yields CDR1 SGHDN and CDR2 FVKESK. The V gene end was trimmed by 4 bases and the J gene end by 9 bases; junction bases not matched to a gene: 6. CDR3 length: 15 residues. The CDR3 spells CASSPQGQGISPLHF. The CDR3 DNA follows: TGTGCCAGCAGCCCACAGGGACAGGGGATTTCACCCCTCCACTTT.

The genes are TRBV7-2 and TRBJ1-2; D is uncertain. The CDR3 totals 12 residues. V was clipped by 5 bases and J by 3 bases, with 7 bases between them. Germline V CDR1 and CDR2: SGHTA, FQGNSA. The CDR3 region has the DNA TGTGCCAGCAGCGCAGTGGACTATGGCTACACCTTC. Translating gives CASSAVDYGYTF.

The chain joins TRBV5-1 to TRBJ2-7; a possible D gene is TRBD1 (5 bases). The length of the CDR3 is 14 residues. The germline CDR1 and CDR2 sequences are SGHRS and YFSETQ. Trimming left V 3 bases short and J 1 base short, with 11 bases between. CDR3 DNA: TGCGCCAGCAGCTCGATCGGACAATCCTACGAGCAGTACTTC. Translating gives CASSSIGQSYEQYF.

The DNA of the CDR3 is TGTGCCAGTACTCTACTTCGAGACGAGGGAAACACCATATATTTT. Residues: CASTLLRDEGNTIYF. The chain is built from TRBV19 and TRBJ1-3; D remains unclear. Germline V gene sequence: CDR1 LNHDA, CDR2 SQIVND (reference sequence). The CDR3 has 15 amino acids. Trimming took off 7 bases at V and 4 bases at J, with 17 bases between the two ends.

The gene calls are TRBV14 and TRBJ2-4, with D unresolved. Germline values: CDR1 SGHDN, CDR2 FVKESK. There are 16 residues in the CDR3. V dropped 0 bases and J dropped 0 bases, with 9 bases sitting between them. The CDR3 DNA sequence: TGTGCCAGCAGCCAAGATCTCAGGACAGCCAAAAACATTCAGTACTTC. Its protein is CASSQDLRTAKNIQYF. Based on the CDR3 plus reference TRBV14 and TRBJ2-4, the full variable domain is EAGVTQFPSHSVIEKGQTVTLRCDPISGHDNLYWYRRVMGKEIKFLLHFVKESKQDESGMPNNRFLAERTGGTYSTLKVQPAELEDSGVYFCASSQDLRTAKNIQYFGAGTRLSVL.

The DNA of the CDR3 is TGTGCCAGCAGTTCCACAGGGACTAGCGGGAGAATAGGGCTGATGCAGTACTTC. This sequence encodes CASSSTGTSGRIGLMQYF. This chain connects TRBV28 to TRBJ2-7, with TRBD2 matching 14 bases. The trim removed 4 bases at V and 9 bases at J, leaving 17 bases unmatched. Germline-derived CDR1 and CDR2 are MDHEN and SYDVKM. This CDR3 contains 18 residues.

CDR3: CASSDGNRGINEQFF. DNA of the CDR3: TGCGCCAGCAGTGATGGTAACAGGGGTATCAATGAGCAGTTCTTC. The J gene is TRBJ2-1, the V gene TRBV10-1; the match to TRBD1 covers 7 bases. The CDR3 is 15 amino acids. CDR1 is WNHNN, CDR2 SYGVQD, per germline (reference sequence). V was pared by 3 bases and J by 6 bases, with 8 bases of the junction left unmatched.

J is TRBJ2-2 and V is TRBV7-3; TRBD2 agrees at 9 bases. CDR1 SGHTA and CDR2 FQGTGA come from the germline V gene. Trimming took 3 bases from V and 1 from J; bases not matched to a gene: 3. This CDR3 comprises 16 residues. CDR3 loop: CASSFSSGGNTGELFF. CDR3 DNA: TGTGCCAGCAGCTTCAGTAGCGGGGGGAACACCGGGGAGCTGTTTTTT.

The V and J genes are TRBV27 and TRBJ1-5; possible D gene TRBD1, 5 bases. The V end lost 1 base, the J end lost 7 bases, and 11 bases lay between the germline ends. Germline V CDR1 and CDR2: MNHEY, SMNVEV (reference sequence). This CDR3 contains 14 residues. The CDR3 loop is CASSLFAGPQPQHF. CDR3 nucleotides: TGTGCCAGCAGTTTATTTGCAGGGCCCCAGCCCCAGCATTTT.

This clone showed up just once. The rearrangement uses TRBV7-2 and TRBJ1-5, with 9 positions matching TRBD1. Germline CDR1 SGHTA, CDR2 FQGNSA. The CDR3 runs to 17 residues. The V gene end was trimmed by 5 bases and the J gene end by 1 base; junction bases not matched to a gene: 9. The DNA of the CDR3 is TGTGCCAGCAGCCCCGCCCTCGGGACAGGGAGCAATCAGCCCCAGCATTTT. Amino acids: CASSPALGTGSNQPQHF.

This chain links TRBV7-9 with TRBJ1-2; TRBD1 might be the D (6 bases). The V end lost 10 bases, the J end lost 0 bases, and 21 bases lay between the germline ends. CDR1 is SEHNR and CDR2 is FQNEAQ in the germline V gene (reference sequence). The CDR3 sequence is 16 residues long. CDR3 nucleotides: TGTGCCACGACTTTTGGGGGGACAAAAGCTAACTATGGCTACACCTTC. Protein product: CATTFGGTKANYGYTF.

The chain combines TRBV15 with TRBJ1-2; 7 bases agree with TRBD1. This CDR3 has 15 residues. The V segment lost 5 bases and the J segment 3 bases; nucleotides outside the gene matches: 9. Germline V gives CDR1 LNHNV, CDR2 YYDKDF (reference sequence). The CDR3 sequence is CATSGLDRTDYGYTF. CDR3 in DNA: TGTGCCACCAGCGGCCTGGACAGGACGGACTATGGCTACACCTTC.

The gene calls are TRBV30 and TRBJ1-5; D is unclear. The CDR3 is 13 residues long. Looked up from germline, CDR1 is GTSNPN and CDR2 is SVGIG (reference sequence). The V and J ends lost 0 bases and 1 base respectively, with 4 bases between them. CDR3 sequence (DNA): TGTGCCTGGAGTGTATCGAGCAATCAGCCCCAGCATTTT. Amino acid sequence: CAWSVSSNQPQHF.

The chain is built from TRBV11-2 and TRBJ1-6; a weak D match, TRBD1 (6 bases). Deletions cut 5 bases from V and 7 bases from J, with 15 bases between. The CDR3 is made up of 15 amino acids. Germline CDR1 is SGHAT and CDR2 is FQNNGV. In DNA, the CDR3 is TGTGCCAGCAGCCCGGGGGGGCGGGGCAATTCACCCCTCCACTTT. Translated, it gives CASSPGGRGNSPLHF. The full variable domain, completed using reference TRBV11-2 and TRBJ1-6, is EAGVAQSPRYKIIEKRQSVAFWCNPISGHATLYWYQQILGQGPKLLIQFQNNGVVDDSQLPKDRFSAERLKGVDSTLKIQPAKLEDSAVYLCASSPGGRGNSPLHFGNGTRLTVT.

The chain combines TRBV5-6 with TRBJ1-1; D uncertain. CDR1 SGHDT and CDR2 YYEEEE come from the germline V gene. Trimming took off 0 bases at V and 6 bases at J, with 6 bases between the two ends. The CDR3 is 12 residues long. The CDR3 DNA sequence: TGTGCCAGCAGCTTGGAGACGTCTGAAGCTTTCTTT. Translating gives CASSLETSEAFF. Combining the CDR3 with reference TRBV5-6 and TRBJ1-1 gives the whole variable domain DAGVTQSPTHLIKTRGQQVTLRCSPKSGHDTVSWYQQALGQGPQFIFQYYEEEERQRGNFPDRFSGHQFPNYSSELNVNALLLGDSALYLCASSLETSEAFFGQGTRLTVV.

V is TRBV19 and J is TRBJ1-1, with 7 bases lining up with TRBD1. V lost 4 bases, J lost 1 base, and 3 bases stayed unmatched. The V gene's germline CDR1 is LNHDA and CDR2 SQIVND (reference sequence). This CDR3 has 14 residues. DNA for the CDR3: TGTGCCAGTAGTAGACAGGGTCCGAACACTGAAGCTTTCTTT. This encodes CASSRQGPNTEAFF.

V and J are TRBV5-1 and TRBJ2-5; the D is unclear. V lost 4 bases and J 3 bases, leaving 13 bases between the germline ends. Per germline, CDR1 SGHRS and CDR2 YFSETQ. This CDR3 comprises 14 residues. CDR3 region: CASSPTLVKETQYF. In DNA form, the CDR3 reads TGCGCCAGCAGCCCGACACTCGTGAAAGAGACCCAGTACTTC.

V and J are TRBV5-8 and TRBJ2-1, with 14 positions matching TRBD2. The germline gives CDR1 SGHTS, CDR2 YDEGEE. The CDR3 runs 16 residues. The trim removed 4 bases at V and 2 bases at J, leaving 2 bases unmatched. The CDR3 protein is CASSKGLAGAYNEQFF. In nucleotides, the CDR3 is TGTGCCAGCAGCAAGGGACTAGCGGGGGCCTACAATGAGCAGTTCTTC.

The CDR3 protein is CASSSVSGTDGYTF. The CDR3 DNA sequence: TGTGCCAGCAGCTCCGTCTCCGGGACAGATGGCTACACCTTC. J is TRBJ1-2 and V is TRBV5-4; TRBD1 matches at 7 bases. This CDR3 spans 14 amino acids. Germline assignment: CDR1 SGHNT and CDR2 YYREEE (reference sequence). With V trimmed by 3 bases and J by 6 bases, 8 bases remained unmatched.